Presented here are 32 T cell receptor beta chains from one specimen sequenced in a study of neurological immune-mediated disorders. TCRdb called the 5' RACE reads again in MiXCR, with one record for every CDR3 protein. The table has around 58,000 distinct CDR3 sequences, under 3.5% seen once. The specimen was PBMCs. The receptors derive from a woman aged 55-75 years with multiple sclerosis.

This clonotype was counted ten times or more. The chain is built from TRBV12-3 or TRBV12-4 and TRBJ2-6, with TRBD1 as a possible D gene (5 bases). The CDR3 has 14 amino acids. V dropped 6 bases and J dropped 2 bases, with 8 bases sitting between them. In DNA, the CDR3 is TGTGCCAGCAGCCAGACAGCTGGGGCCAACGTCCTGACTTTC. It is translated as CASSQTAGANVLTF.

This clonotype appeared many times. The rearrangement links TRBV10-3 to TRBJ1-1, with D maybe TRBD1 (5 bases). Germline loops: CDR1 ENHRY, CDR2 SYGVKD. V was shortened by 2 bases and J by 4 bases, with 17 bases between the two germline ends. CDR3 length: 16 residues. Written as DNA, the CDR3 is TGTGCCATCAGTGAGGCAGGGATGAAGGAGGGCACTGAAGCTTTCTTT. This translates into CAISEAGMKEGTEAFF.

This clonotype was counted many times. The rearrangement links TRBV5-1 to TRBJ1-4; 8 bases are a match to TRBD1. This CDR3 comprises 16 residues. Germline values: CDR1 SGHRS, CDR2 YFSETQ. Germline trimming cut 4 bases from V and 6 bases from J; bases unmatched to any gene: 11. For the CDR3, the DNA is TGCGCCAGCAGCCCGACGGACAGGGATTTAGATGAAAAACTGTTTTTT. As protein: CASSPTDRDLDEKLFF. Variable domain in full (rest from reference TRBV5-1 and TRBJ1-4): KAGVTQTPRYLIKTRGQQVTLSCSPISGHRSVSWYQQTPGQGLQFLFEYFSETQRNKGNFPGRFSGRQFSNSRSEMNVSTLELGDSALYLCASSPTDRDLDEKLFFGSGTQLSVL.

In the case of this clonotype: With a much larger clone just one base away, this may be a read error. V gene TRBV5-4 combines with J gene TRBJ1-2, with a weak D call TRBD1 (5 bases). The CDR3 runs 13 residues. The germline V gene has CDR1 SGHNT and CDR2 YYREEE (reference sequence). V shed 1 base and J shed 6 bases, with 10 bases lying between them. Here the CDR3 reads CASSLSRVNGYTF. The DNA for the CDR3 is TGTGCCAGCAGCTTGTCCAGGGTCAATGGCTACACCTTC.

This clonotype appeared many times. V is TRBV5-1 and J is TRBJ2-3; 10 bases are a match to TRBD2. This CDR3 has 14 residues. Unmatched junction bases numbered 5, after V lost 4 bases and J lost 6 bases. Per germline, CDR1 SGHRS and CDR2 YFSETQ. This CDR3 reads CASSRSGGADTQYF. CDR3 sequence (DNA): TGCGCCAGCAGCCGAAGCGGGGGGGCGGATACGCAGTATTTT.

This clonotype was found a few times. The J gene is TRBJ2-5, the V gene TRBV5-1; D is perhaps TRBD1 or TRBD2 (5 bases each). Germline V gene data show CDR1 as SGHRS and CDR2 as YFSETQ. Trimming removed 0 bases from V and 3 bases from J, with 15 bases in between. The CDR3 consists of 16 residues. CDR3 DNA sequence: TGCGCCAGCAGCTTGGATCGGACGGGGCAGGAAGAGACCCAGTACTTC. Its translation: CASSLDRTGQEETQYF.

This clonotype was picked up many times. This rearrangement joins TRBV12-3 or TRBV12-4 to TRBJ2-7; 11 bases map to TRBD1. J gave up 7 bases and V 5 bases, and 10 bases lay outside the gene matches. This CDR3 is built from 15 residues. The CDR3 nucleotides read TGTGCCAGCAGTCCAGGACAGGGGGCCATATCTGAGCAGTACTTC. It specifies CASSPGQGAISEQYF.

Ten or more counts support this clonotype. This chain links TRBV12-3 or TRBV12-4 with TRBJ2-5; D not resolved. The CDR3 contains 17 residues. With 0 bases removed from V and 2 bases from J, the gap between germline ends came to 16 bases. DNA for the CDR3: TGTGCCAGCAGTTTAGCTAGCTCCCTCAGCCGACAAGAGACCCAGTACTTC. Amino acids: CASSLASSLSRQETQYF.

On this clonotype: With a much larger clone just one base away, this may be a read error. The CDR3 ends on some other residue instead of the conserved phenylalanine or tryptophan, so this is likely a read error. V is TRBV7-9 and J is TRBJ1-2; D is undetermined. The CDR3 has 14 amino acids. Germline CDR1 reads SEHNR; CDR2 reads FQNEAQ (reference sequence). V lost 2 bases, J lost 0 bases, and 7 bases lay in between. The CDR3 reads CASSLTQPNYGYTV. CDR3 DNA: TGTGCCAGCAGCTTAACACAGCCTAACTATGGCTACACCGTC.

This clonotype came up many times. The chain combines TRBV2 with TRBJ1-2; D perhaps matches TRBD1 (5 bases). V shed 8 bases and J shed 4 bases, with 14 bases lying between them. This CDR3 region has 13 residues. Germline values: CDR1 SNHLY, CDR2 FYNNEI. The CDR3 nucleotides are TGTGCCAGCCGCCCAAGGGGAATCTATGGCTACACCTTC. This gives the protein CASRPRGIYGYTF.

At least ten counts were recorded for this clonotype. The CDR3 nucleotides read TGCGCCAGCAGCCCGGACGGGGATACCTACGAGCAGTACTTC. Amino acid sequence: CASSPDGDTYEQYF. V and J are TRBV5-1 and TRBJ2-7, with a possible D match to TRBD2 (5 bases). The V gene's germline CDR1 is SGHRS and CDR2 YFSETQ. Trimming removed 4 bases from V and 2 bases from J, with 13 bases in between. CDR3 length: 14 residues.

This clonotype was observed at least ten times. The V gene is TRBV7-7, the J gene TRBJ2-5, with 9 bases matching TRBD1. CDR1 SSHAT and CDR2 FNYEAQ come from the germline V gene (reference sequence). V was pared by 3 bases and J by 4 bases, with 3 bases of the junction left unmatched. The CDR3 is made up of 14 amino acids. The CDR3 reads CASSLTGGIETQYF. CDR3 DNA sequence: TGTGCCAGCAGCTTGACAGGGGGTATAGAGACCCAGTACTTC.

There are many counts of this clonotype. The V gene is TRBV20-1, the J gene TRBJ2-2; D is perhaps TRBD2 (5 bases). Trimming took off 3 bases at V and 0 bases at J, with 5 bases between the two ends. This CDR3 is built from 13 residues. Germline V gene lookup returns CDR1 DFQATT and CDR2 SNEGSKA (reference sequence). CDR3 residues: CSARGANTGELFF. Here the CDR3 DNA reads TGCAGTGCTAGGGGAGCGAACACCGGGGAGCTGTTTTTT.

This clonotype has a count of ten or more. The rearrangement uses TRBV7-8 and TRBJ2-2; D gene uncertain. The V end was cut by 1 base, the J end by 8 bases, with 11 bases between. The CDR3 length is 14 residues. From germline, CDR1 is SGHVS and CDR2 FQNEAQ. The CDR3 DNA reads as TGTGCCAGCAGCTTAGTTTTTGGAGCGGGGGAGCTGTTTTTT. As protein: CASSLVFGAGELFF.

This clonotype was counted ten times or more. This chain uses TRBV12-3 or TRBV12-4 with TRBJ1-1; no clear D gene. The CDR3 contains 12 residues. Trimming removed 5 bases from V and 3 bases from J, with 7 bases in between. This chain's CDR3 is CASSERYTEAFF. In DNA form, the CDR3 reads TGTGCCAGCAGTGAGAGGTACACTGAAGCTTTCTTT.

This clonotype was counted many times. The chain carries TRBV6-6 and TRBJ1-1; 8 positions agree with TRBD1. Unmatched junction bases numbered 4, after V lost 3 bases and J lost 4 bases. Germline V gene data show CDR1 as MNHNY and CDR2 as SVGAGI (reference sequence). The CDR3 is 14 residues long. This CDR3 is CASSYQGAITEAFF. Written as DNA, the CDR3 is TGTGCCAGCAGTTATCAGGGGGCGATCACTGAAGCTTTCTTT.

This clonotype appeared many times. Here the CDR3 reads CASSLRAGPLSYEQYF. CDR3 bases: TGTGCCAGCAGTTTAAGGGCGGGACCGCTCTCCTACGAGCAGTACTTC. The chain joins TRBV27 to TRBJ2-7, with D perhaps TRBD2 (6 bases). In germline, CDR1 is MNHEY, CDR2 SMNVEV (reference sequence). V dropped 2 bases and J dropped 0 bases, with 14 bases sitting between them. The CDR3 extends over 16 amino acids.

This clonotype was picked up a small number of times. The chain couples TRBV19 to TRBJ2-3; D perhaps matches TRBD2 (6 bases). Trimming cost V 6 bases and J 5 bases, with 21 bases left between them. The length of the CDR3 is 16 residues. Germline V CDR1 and CDR2: LNHDA, SQIVND (reference sequence). The CDR3 DNA reads TGTGCCAGTAGAGGAGGAGGGGCCCTTGGTGAAGATACGCAGTATTTT. Amino acids: CASRGGGALGEDTQYF.

This clonotype was seen many times. The rearrangement uses TRBV6-5 and TRBJ1-2, with D perhaps matching TRBD1 (5 bases). Trimming took 2 bases from V and 10 from J, leaving 14 bases between them. This CDR3 is 13 amino acids long. Germline CDR1 is MNHEY and CDR2 is SVGAGI. This CDR3 reads CASSYVSDGAYTF. CDR3 in DNA: TGTGCCAGCAGTTACGTGTCGGATGGGGCCTACACCTTC.

The rearrangement links TRBV11-2 to TRBJ1-1; no clear D. CDR1 is SGHAT and CDR2 is FQNNGV in the germline V gene. Trimming shortened V by 3 bases and J by 2 bases, and 7 bases separated the two germline ends. CDR3 size: 13 residues. Here the CDR3 DNA reads TGTGCCAGCAGCTTCCAGGTAAACACTGAAGCTTTCTTT. This encodes CASSFQVNTEAFF. Complete variable domain (other parts from reference TRBV11-2 and TRBJ1-1): EAGVAQSPRYKIIEKRQSVAFWCNPISGHATLYWYQQILGQGPKLLIQFQNNGVVDDSQLPKDRFSAERLKGVDSTLKIQPAKLEDSAVYLCASSFQVNTEAFFGQGTRLTVV.

There are many counts of this clonotype. The V gene is TRBV3-1, the J gene TRBJ2-5; 8 bases are a match to TRBD1. Germline CDR1 is LGHDT and CDR2 is YNNKEL (reference sequence). CDR3 length: 15 residues. The ends lost 1 base at V and 5 bases at J; junction bases unmatched: 6. CDR3 DNA: TGTGCCAGCAGCCAAGGGGTACAGGGGGGCGAGACCCAGTACTTC. As protein: CASSQGVQGGETQYF.

On this clonotype itself: This may stem from a read error, because a much larger clone lies one nucleotide away. The chain employs TRBV14 and TRBJ2-7; possibly TRBD2 for D (5 bases). Germline assignment: CDR1 SGHDN and CDR2 FVKESK. The CDR3 sequence is 15 residues long. Trimming took 5 bases from V and 7 from J, leaving 21 bases between them. The CDR3 here is CASSYVGGLWEEQYF. The CDR3 DNA is TGTGCCAGCAGCTACGTTGGAGGCCTCTGGGAAGAGCAGTACTTC.

This clonotype was counted between two and nine times. This chain connects TRBV7-2 to TRBJ1-2; 8 bases agree with TRBD1. V gave up 5 bases and J gave up 5 bases; unmatched junction bases: 10. CDR1 is SGHTA, CDR2 FQGNSA, per germline. The CDR3 spans 15 residues. The CDR3 is CASSRLQGALYGYTF. CDR3 bases: TGTGCCAGCAGCCGACTCCAGGGGGCGCTTTATGGCTACACCTTC.

At least ten counts were recorded for this clonotype. The CDR3 DNA follows: TGTGCCAGCAGCTTGGCCTACGAGCAGTACTTC. This codes for CASSLAYEQYF. The rearrangement joins TRBV5-5 to TRBJ2-7; D is unresolved. V was pared by 0 bases and J by 2 bases, with 0 bases between. The CDR3 contains 11 residues. Germline CDR1 reads SGHKS; CDR2 reads YYEKEE (reference sequence).

This clonotype occurred many times. The gene calls are TRBV4-1 and TRBJ2-1; 7 positions match TRBD1. Germline V CDR1 and CDR2: MGHRA, YSYEKL. Trimming cost V 1 base and J 7 bases; bases outside gene matches: 16. The length of the CDR3 is 18 residues. CDR3 protein: CASSQGRAFGRGNNEQFF. The CDR3 DNA is TGCGCCAGCAGCCAAGGACGGGCCTTTGGCAGGGGGAATAATGAGCAGTTCTTC.

This clonotype was observed at least ten times. The rearrangement joins TRBV20-1 to TRBJ1-6; D gene uncertain. Deletions cut 3 bases from V and 0 bases from J, with 15 bases between. Germline V gene data show CDR1 as DFQATT and CDR2 as SNEGSKA (reference sequence). CDR3 length: 17 amino acids. The CDR3 DNA reads TGCAGTGCTAGGAGGTCAGAGGCGAGCTCCTATAATTCACCCCTCCACTTT. It is translated as CSARRSEASSYNSPLHF.

Many counts were recorded for this clonotype. This sequence joins TRBV3-1 and TRBJ1-1; 7 bases agree with TRBD1. Germline CDR1 is LGHDT and CDR2 is YNNKEL (reference sequence). The trim removed 2 bases at V and 5 bases at J, leaving 2 bases unmatched. The CDR3 is made up of 13 amino acids. CDR3: CASSQSTGTEAFF. CDR3 in DNA: TGTGCCAGCAGCCAATCGACAGGGACTGAAGCTTTCTTT.

This clonotype was observed at least ten times. The chain carries TRBV28 and TRBJ2-2, with 8 positions matching TRBD1. The CDR3 totals 16 residues. After removal of 3 bases from V and 1 base from J, the junction contained 4 bases not matched to a gene. The germline V gene encodes CDR1 MDHEN and CDR2 SYDVKM. The CDR3 nucleotides read TGTGCCAGCAGTTTGTTTGACAGGGGGAACACCGGGGAGCTGTTTTTT. This sequence encodes CASSLFDRGNTGELFF.

The chain joins TRBV28 to TRBJ1-5; D is unclear. From germline, CDR1 is MDHEN and CDR2 SYDVKM. Trimming removed 0 bases from V and 5 bases from J, with 11 bases in between. This CDR3 is built from 15 residues. The CDR3 region is CASSLWTTGHQPQHF. CDR3 nucleotide sequence: TGTGCCAGCAGTTTATGGACGACCGGGCATCAGCCCCAGCATTTT.

This clonotype was seen many times. The genes are TRBV20-1 and TRBJ2-3; 11 bases match TRBD2. The V segment lost 4 bases and the J segment 3 bases; nucleotides outside the gene matches: 6. Germline V lookup: CDR1 DFQATT, CDR2 SNEGSKA (reference sequence). CDR3 length equals 15 residues. The DNA of the CDR3 is TGCAGTGCTACAACACTAGCGGGAGCGACAGATACGCAGTATTTT. This encodes CSATTLAGATDTQYF.

The table lists this clonotype with many counts. The chain has TRBV6-5 and TRBJ1-1, with D unresolved. V was trimmed by 2 bases and J by 8 bases, leaving 12 bases between them. Germline V gene lookup returns CDR1 MNHEY and CDR2 SVGAGI. This CDR3 is built from 13 residues. CDR3 protein: CASSYDAIAEAFF. For the CDR3, the DNA is TGTGCCAGCAGTTACGACGCCATTGCGGAAGCTTTCTTT.

At least ten counts were recorded for this clonotype. The chain uses TRBV15 and TRBJ1-5, with D hard to call. CDR1 is LNHNV, CDR2 YYDKDF, per germline (reference sequence). Trimming pared 1 base from V and 11 bases from J, leaving 9 bases between. The CDR3 loop spans 12 amino acids. CDR3 in DNA: TGTGCCACCAGCAGAGTATCAGAGGCCCAGCATTTT. Its protein is CATSRVSEAQHF.